The 29 T cell receptor beta chains below come from one sample, sequenced in a study of shared clonotypes between healthy human individuals. TCRdb's copy holds only in-frame clones and misses some; the assay was immunoSEQ multiplex PCR. The sample carries fewer than 1.6 million clones, approximately 98.5% recorded once. The sample consisted of naive CD4+ T cells sorted from blood. As to subset: CD45RA+ positively selected. The receptor source for this set is a man aged 25 to 40 in good health.

The chain is built from TRBV6-6 and TRBJ2-7; D is ambiguous. The CDR3 consists of 14 residues. V lost 0 bases and J 5 bases, leaving 11 bases between the germline ends. The V gene's germline CDR1 is MNHNY and CDR2 SVGAGI (reference sequence). CDR3 bases: TGTGCCAGCAGTTACTCGAGGAGTTCCAACGAGCAGTACTTC. It encodes CASSYSRSSNEQYF.

As to this clone: The sample contains more than one DNA sequence encoding this CDR3. This sequence joins TRBV2 and TRBJ2-3, with a possible D match to TRBD2 (5 bases). With 6 bases removed from V and 3 bases from J, the gap between germline ends came to 7 bases. CDR3 length: 12 residues. CDR1 and CDR2 from the germline V gene are SNHLY and FYNNEI. Here the CDR3 reads CASSRGTDTQYF. CDR3 DNA sequence: TGTGCCAGCAGCCGAGGGACAGATACGCAGTATTTT. The full variable domain, completed using reference TRBV2 and TRBJ2-3, is EPEVTQTPSHQVTQMGQEVILRCVPISNHLYFYWYRQILGQKVEFLVSFYNNEISEKSEIFDDQFSVERPDGSNFTLKIRSTKLEDSAMYFCASSRGTDTQYFGPGTRLTVL.

The V gene is TRBV5-1, the J gene TRBJ2-5; D may be TRBD1 (6 bases). This CDR3 has 14 residues. CDR1 is SGHRS, CDR2 YFSETQ, per germline. V lost 4 bases and J 5 bases, leaving 15 bases between the germline ends. The CDR3 loop is CASSAYRDLETQYF. DNA for the CDR3: TGCGCCAGCAGCGCGTACAGGGATTTGGAGACCCAGTACTTC. Full variable domain (outside the CDR3, taken from reference TRBV5-1 and TRBJ2-5): KAGVTQTPRYLIKTRGQQVTLSCSPISGHRSVSWYQQTPGQGLQFLFEYFSETQRNKGNFPGRFSGRQFSNSRSEMNVSTLELGDSALYLCASSAYRDLETQYFGPGTRLLVL.

This chain links TRBV19 with TRBJ1-5, with D possibly matching TRBD1 (6 bases). The CDR3 contains 16 residues. The V end was cut by 5 bases, the J end by 4 bases, with 18 bases between. CDR1 and CDR2 from the germline V gene are LNHDA and SQIVND (reference sequence). CDR3 sequence reads: CASSPRGGGLNQPQHF. The CDR3 DNA reads as TGTGCCAGTAGTCCCCGGGGAGGGGGTTTGAATCAGCCCCAGCATTTT.

The chain links TRBV5-1 to TRBJ2-7; 9 nucleotides agree with TRBD1. Germline CDR1 SGHRS, CDR2 YFSETQ. This CDR3 region has 15 residues. Germline trimming cut 3 bases from V and 0 bases from J; bases unmatched to any gene: 4. The CDR3 protein is CASSSGQGYSYEQYF. CDR3 DNA sequence: TGCGCCAGCAGCTCGGGACAGGGCTACTCCTACGAGCAGTACTTC.

The rearrangement uses TRBV5-4 and TRBJ2-7; D gene uncertain. The CDR3 has 11 amino acids. Trimming stripped 3 bases from V and 7 bases from J, with 8 bases between. Germline-derived CDR1 and CDR2 are SGHNT and YYREEE (reference sequence). The chain's CDR3 is CASSSSWEQYF. CDR3 DNA sequence: TGTGCCAGCAGCTCCTCTTGGGAGCAGTACTTC.

This clone was counted a few times. The chain combines TRBV2 with TRBJ2-2; unclear D gene. CDR1 and CDR2 (germline): SNHLY, FYNNEI. The CDR3 length is 13 residues. Trimming shortened V by 3 bases and J by 6 bases, and 8 bases separated the two germline ends. Here the CDR3 DNA reads TGTGCCAGCAGTGATGAGTTTTCCGGGGAGCTGTTTTTT. Translation gives CASSDEFSGELFF.

This clone was found once. CDR3 sequence: CASSVLLTDTQYF. The CDR3 DNA follows: TGTGCCAGCAGCGTCCTCCTCACAGATACGCAGTATTTT. The rearrangement links TRBV9 to TRBJ2-3; no definite D call. CDR3 length: 13 residues. Germline loops: CDR1 SGDLS, CDR2 YYNGEE. The germline V and J ends were trimmed by 2 bases and 2 bases, with 6 bases remaining between them.

This clone was picked up one time. A junction end diverges from the germline sequence, so it may reflect a read error. The genes are TRBV27 and TRBJ2-7; D is undetermined. Germline assignment: CDR1 MNHEY and CDR2 SMNVEV (reference sequence). This CDR3 contains 14 residues. Written as DNA, the CDR3 is TGTGCCAGCAGTATATCCGGGTTCGGGCCGAAGTGGTACTTC. This sequence encodes CASSISGFGPKWYF.

This clone showed up just once. The chain combines TRBV10-1 with TRBJ2-1; 10 positions match TRBD2. CDR1 is WNHNN and CDR2 is SYGVQD in the germline V gene (reference sequence). The trim removed 3 bases at V and 5 bases at J, leaving 10 bases unmatched. The CDR3 spans 17 residues. The CDR3 DNA is TGCGCCAGCAGTGACCGACTAGCGGGCAGAGGGGACAATGAGCAGTTCTTC. It is translated as CASSDRLAGRGDNEQFF.

The chain links TRBV29-1 to TRBJ1-1; D unresolved. Germline CDR1 reads SQVTM; CDR2 reads ANQGSEA. Trimming removed 4 bases at V and 1 base at J, with 13 bases between. The CDR3 has 14 residues. The CDR3 DNA follows: TGCAGCGTTGCTCGGATCAACCAGAACACTGAAGCTTTCTTT. Its protein is CSVARINQNTEAFF.

The chain uses TRBV6-5 and TRBJ1-5; 8 positions agree with TRBD1. The germline V gene encodes CDR1 MNHEY and CDR2 SVGAGI. J was trimmed by 2 bases and V by 6 bases; bases with no gene match: 6. The CDR3 consists of 15 residues. The CDR3 loop is CASSSTGGGNQPQHF. In DNA, the CDR3 is TGTGCCAGCAGCTCTACAGGGGGAGGCAATCAGCCCCAGCATTTT.

The rearrangement links TRBV7-7 to TRBJ2-1; 14 positions agree with TRBD2. Per germline, CDR1 SSHAT and CDR2 FNYEAQ (reference sequence). This CDR3 spans 14 amino acids. V was pared by 5 bases and J by 9 bases, with 3 bases of the junction left unmatched. The CDR3, as DNA: TGTGCCAGCAGCCGACTAGCGGGAGGGGGTGAGCAGTTCTTC. The encoded protein is CASSRLAGGGEQFF.

This chain uses TRBV6-1 with TRBJ1-3; D gene unclear. The V gene's germline CDR1 is MNHNS and CDR2 SASEGT. This CDR3 is built from 11 residues. Trimming left V 8 bases short and J 4 bases short, with 6 bases between. Written as DNA, the CDR3 is TGTGCCAGCTATTTAGGAAACACCATATATTTT. As protein: CASYLGNTIYF.

The rearrangement joins TRBV6-5 to TRBJ2-5; maybe TRBD1 (5 bases). The CDR3 is made up of 13 amino acids. CDR1 MNHEY and CDR2 SVGAGI come from the germline V gene. V lost 7 bases, J lost 6 bases, and 15 bases lay in between. CDR3 bases: TGTGCCAGCACCCAGACAGCAACCCAGACCCAGTACTTC. It is translated as CASTQTATQTQYF.

J is TRBJ2-3 and V is TRBV15, with 12 bases that match TRBD2. Germline V gene lookup returns CDR1 LNHNV and CDR2 YYDKDF (reference sequence). The CDR3 extends over 17 amino acids. The J segment lost 4 bases and the V segment lost 5 bases, leaving 10 bases of the junction unmatched. CDR3 coding DNA: TGTGCCACCAGCCTCGGGCTAGCGGGAGGGCCAGCAGATACGCAGTATTTT. Amino acids: CATSLGLAGGPADTQYF.

The rearrangement links TRBV6-1 to TRBJ1-5, with D possibly TRBD1 on 5 matching bases. The CDR3 is made up of 15 amino acids. Per the germline V gene, CDR1 is MNHNS and CDR2 is SASEGT. V gave up 6 bases and J gave up 0 bases, with 12 bases separating them. This CDR3 reads CASRLERGSNQPQHF. The CDR3 DNA is TGTGCCAGCAGACTCGAGAGGGGTAGCAATCAGCCCCAGCATTTT.

This chain connects TRBV5-1 to TRBJ2-1; the match to TRBD1 covers 8 bases. V was clipped by 2 bases and J by 7 bases; unmatched bases: 11. CDR3 length equals 16 residues. In germline, CDR1 is SGHRS, CDR2 YFSETQ. The DNA for the CDR3 is TGCGCCAGCAGCTTACGACAGGGGTCCCTCTGGAATGAGCAGTTCTTC. Translation: CASSLRQGSLWNEQFF.

The chain uses TRBV30 and TRBJ1-1; D may be TRBD1 (5 bases). V lost 3 bases to trimming and J lost 6 bases, with 8 bases between them. The length of the CDR3 is 11 residues. Germline V gives CDR1 GTSNPN, CDR2 SVGIG (reference sequence). The CDR3 bases are TGTGCCTGGAGCCTGGGGGCTGAAGCTTTCTTT. Translating gives CAWSLGAEAFF.

The chain combines TRBV5-1 with TRBJ2-2; 8 nucleotides align to TRBD2. Germline values: CDR1 SGHRS, CDR2 YFSETQ. V lost 4 bases to trimming and J lost 4 bases; unmatched junction nucleotides: 6. The CDR3 sequence is 15 residues long. The CDR3 here is CASSAGRGLTGELFF. The CDR3 region has the DNA TGCGCCAGCAGCGCCGGGAGGGGACTCACCGGGGAGCTGTTTTTT.

The rearrangement links TRBV7-8 to TRBJ2-1; 10 bases align to TRBD2. Germline values: CDR1 SGHVS, CDR2 FQNEAQ. The CDR3 contains 18 residues. Trimming at V came to 5 bases and at J to 6 bases, leaving 16 bases not matched to a gene. The CDR3 bases are TGTGCCAGCAGCCCACCCCTGTGGAAGCGGGAGGGCCTCAATGAGCAGTTCTTC. This sequence encodes CASSPPLWKREGLNEQFF.

V gene TRBV14 combines with J gene TRBJ2-7; tentatively, D is TRBD1 (6 bases). V gave up 4 bases and J gave up 4 bases, with 14 bases separating them. CDR3 size: 14 residues. The germline CDR1 and CDR2 sequences are SGHDN and FVKESK. The CDR3, as DNA: TGTGCCAGCAGCCTGGGTCAGGGGTGGTACGAGCAGTACTTC. It yields the protein CASSLGQGWYEQYF. The entire variable domain, with the rest obtained from reference TRBV14 and TRBJ2-7, is as follows: EAGVTQFPSHSVIEKGQTVTLRCDPISGHDNLYWYRRVMGKEIKFLLHFVKESKQDESGMPNNRFLAERTGGTYSTLKVQPAELEDSGVYFCASSLGQGWYEQYFGPGTRLTVT.

The chain is built from TRBV15 and TRBJ2-1, with 9 bases identical to TRBD2. Germline V gives CDR1 LNHNV, CDR2 YYDKDF (reference sequence). The CDR3 loop spans 17 amino acids. The junction had 12 bases not matched to a gene; V was cut back by 2 bases and J by 7 bases. CDR3 amino acids: CATSRSLLAGKGNEQFF. The CDR3 DNA follows: TGTGCCACCAGCAGATCACTACTAGCGGGTAAGGGTAATGAGCAGTTCTTC.

The genes are TRBV5-6 and TRBJ2-4; TRBD1 is a possible D gene (6 bases). Per the germline V gene, CDR1 is SGHDT and CDR2 is YYEEEE. There are 17 residues in the CDR3. V dropped 0 bases and J dropped 8 bases, with 21 bases sitting between them. The CDR3: CASSLVRGLTKGDIQYF. Here the CDR3 DNA reads TGTGCCAGCAGCTTGGTAAGGGGTTTGACAAAGGGGGACATTCAGTACTTC.

J is TRBJ2-7 and V is TRBV18; 7 bases match TRBD1. The CDR3 contains 14 residues. Germline loops: CDR1 KGHSH, CDR2 LQKENI. With 5 bases clipped from V and 1 base from J, the junction kept 5 bases outside the gene matches. CDR3 DNA sequence: TGTGCCAGCTCAGCGATCAGGGGGTCCTACGAGCAGTACTTC. Amino acid sequence: CASSAIRGSYEQYF.

The chain is built from TRBV4-1 and TRBJ2-5; 8 bases match TRBD2. This CDR3 has 17 amino acids. The J segment lost 2 bases and the V segment lost 0 bases, leaving 8 bases of the junction unmatched. Germline CDR1 and CDR2: MGHRA and YSYEKL. The CDR3 DNA sequence: TGCGCCAGCAGCCAAGACCCGGCGGGAGGTTTACAAGAGACCCAGTACTTC. Protein sequence: CASSQDPAGGLQETQYF.

This chain links TRBV11-3 with TRBJ1-1; 12 nucleotides match TRBD1. The length of the CDR3 is 16 residues. Germline V gene lookup returns CDR1 SGHNT and CDR2 YENEEA. Unmatched junction bases numbered 3, after V lost 3 bases and J lost 1 base. CDR3 protein: CASSLGQGAPNTEAFF. CDR3 bases: TGTGCCAGCAGCTTGGGACAGGGGGCGCCGAACACTGAAGCTTTCTTT.

The CDR3 protein is CASSLVTGSLFF. The CDR3 coding sequence is TGTGCCAGCAGCTTAGTGACGGGGAGTTTATTCTTC. V gene TRBV7-2 combines with J gene TRBJ2-1; tentatively, D is TRBD2 (5 bases). V lost 1 base and J 16 bases, leaving 14 bases between the germline ends. The germline V gene encodes CDR1 SGHTA and CDR2 FQGNSA. The CDR3 has 12 residues.

This clone was counted once. This rearrangement joins TRBV14 to TRBJ1-1; no clear D. V was pared by 3 bases and J by 1 base, with 9 bases between. The CDR3 has 14 amino acids. The germline CDR1 and CDR2 sequences are SGHDN and FVKESK. CDR3 bases: TGTGCCAGCAGCCACCGAGCAGGGAACACTGAAGCTTTCTTT. Translating gives CASSHRAGNTEAFF.